Listed below are T cell receptor beta chains from one sample, sequenced in a study of shared clonotypes between healthy human individuals. Clones were sequenced by immunoSEQ multiplex PCR, and TCRdb holds only the in-frame ones, with some missing. The profile shows millions of clones, 95% of them singletons. The specimen sequenced was naive CD4+ T cells sorted from blood. The receptors were gathered from a man younger than 35 in good health. Both conserved end residues are part of each CDR3. Fields, in order: J gene, D gene, clone size, V gene, CDR3 protein, CDR3 DNA. A D gene is named only where the DNA matches it firmly. Not every row has a clone size; where given, it reads once, few, many or a size class.

TRBJ2-7	.	.	TRBV7-8	CASSLVIYEQYF	TGTGCCAGCAGCTTAGTTATCTACGAGCAGTACTTC
TRBJ2-7	TRBD1	.	TRBV7-3	CASSLATGAGGYEQYF	TGTGCCAGCAGCCTCGCCACAGGGGCCGGTGGATACGAGCAGTACTTC
TRBJ1-3	.	.	TRBV5-1	CASSLDGKGGNTIYF	TGCGCCAGCAGCTTGGATGGTAAAGGCGGAAACACCATATATTTT
TRBJ2-5	TRBD2	.	TRBV11-3	CASSSGLAKTQYF	TGTGCCAGCAGTTCGGGACTAGCAAAGACCCAGTACTTC
TRBJ2-2	TRBD2	once	TRBV4-3	CASSQDSGKSSGELFF	TGCGCCAGCAGCCAAGATAGCGGGAAGTCATCCGGGGAGCTGTTTTTT
TRBJ2-1	TRBD2	.	TRBV7-2	CASSLQAGENQFF	TGTGCCAGCAGCCTACAAGCGGGAGAGAATCAGTTCTTC
TRBJ2-7	TRBD2	.	TRBV7-2	CASSLGLGSKYF	TGTGCCAGCAGCCTGGGACTAGGGTCGAAGTACTTC
TRBJ1-5	TRBD1	once	TRBV5-3	CARSYRDRAEFSNQPQHF	TGTGCCAGAAGCTACCGGGACAGGGCCGAATTTAGCAATCAGCCCCAGCATTTT
TRBJ1-2	.	.	TRBV10-3	CAITPAGGSGYTF	TGTGCCATCACCCCCGCCGGTGGGTCCGGCTACACCTTC
TRBJ1-3	.	.	TRBV18	CASSPGGGNTIYF	TGTGCCAGCTCACCTGGCGGGGGAAACACCATATATTTT